The clone carrying this T cell receptor beta chain appeared once. Antigen specificity is unknown. Between days 10 and 11 of culture, CD4+ T cells were separated out. This person caught SARS-CoV-2 sometime from March to December 2020, and PCR testing confirmed the infection. Participants each got two BNT162b2 or mRNA-1273 vaccine doses. It was on days 3 and 7 that half the medium was replaced with IL-2 medium. Clones were sequenced by immunoSEQ multiplex PCR, and TCRdb holds only the in-frame ones, with some missing. The sample consists of around 44,000 clones, around 76% of them appearing once. The entry originates in a study of vaccination effects on CD4 cells after COVID-19. Overall study findings and caveats: By a late point after vaccination, infection- and vaccine-induced clones had shrunk markedly through clonal contraction.

Source: CD4+ T cells from PBMCs cultured without peptide, taken after COVID-19 vaccination. This TCR derives from a human donor who had a prior SARS-CoV-2 infection.

The CDR3 sequence: CASSERSAGLPGELFF. The DNA of the CDR3 is TGTGCCAGCAGCGAGAGGTCGGCAGGGCTCCCCGGGGAGCTGTTTTTT. V is TRBV7-3 and J is TRBJ2-2; tentatively, D is TRBD1 (5 bases). V lost 5 bases to trimming and J lost 6 bases, with 19 bases between them. Germline V gene sequence: CDR1 SGHTA, CDR2 FQGTGA. The CDR3 length is 16 residues.